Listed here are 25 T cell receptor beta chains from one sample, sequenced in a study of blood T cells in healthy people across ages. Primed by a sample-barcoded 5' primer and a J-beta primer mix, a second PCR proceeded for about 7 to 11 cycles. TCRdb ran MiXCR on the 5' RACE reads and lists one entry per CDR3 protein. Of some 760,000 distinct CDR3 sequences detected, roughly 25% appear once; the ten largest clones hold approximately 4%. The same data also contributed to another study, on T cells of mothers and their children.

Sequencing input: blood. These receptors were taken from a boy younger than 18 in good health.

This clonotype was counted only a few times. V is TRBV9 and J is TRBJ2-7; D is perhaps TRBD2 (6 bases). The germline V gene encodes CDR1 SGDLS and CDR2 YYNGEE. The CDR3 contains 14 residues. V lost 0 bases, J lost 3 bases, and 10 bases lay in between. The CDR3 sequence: CASSVGGVGYEQYF. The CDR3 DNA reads TGTGCCAGCAGCGTAGGGGGGGTCGGCTACGAGCAGTACTTC.

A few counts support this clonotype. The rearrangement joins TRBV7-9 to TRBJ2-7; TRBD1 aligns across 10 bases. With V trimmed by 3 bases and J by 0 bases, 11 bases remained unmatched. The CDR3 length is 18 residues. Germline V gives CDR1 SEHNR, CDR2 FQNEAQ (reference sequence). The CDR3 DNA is TGTGCCAGCAGCTTGATGGCTGGGACAGGGGATAGCTCCTACGAGCAGTACTTC. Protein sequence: CASSLMAGTGDSSYEQYF.

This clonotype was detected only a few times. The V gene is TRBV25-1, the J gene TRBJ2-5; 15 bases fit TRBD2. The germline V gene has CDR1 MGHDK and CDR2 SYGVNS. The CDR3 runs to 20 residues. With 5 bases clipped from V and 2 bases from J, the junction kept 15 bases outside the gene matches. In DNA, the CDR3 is TGTGCCAGCAGTCAGCAACCCCCGGGACTAGCGGGGGGCATGCAAGAGACCCAGTACTTC. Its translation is CASSQQPPGLAGGMQETQYF.

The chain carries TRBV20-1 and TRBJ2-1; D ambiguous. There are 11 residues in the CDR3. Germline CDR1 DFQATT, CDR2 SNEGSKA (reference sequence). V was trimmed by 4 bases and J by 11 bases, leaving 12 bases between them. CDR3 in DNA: TGCAGTGCTATTCTAAGCGCGCAGCAGTTCTTC. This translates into CSAILSAQQFF.

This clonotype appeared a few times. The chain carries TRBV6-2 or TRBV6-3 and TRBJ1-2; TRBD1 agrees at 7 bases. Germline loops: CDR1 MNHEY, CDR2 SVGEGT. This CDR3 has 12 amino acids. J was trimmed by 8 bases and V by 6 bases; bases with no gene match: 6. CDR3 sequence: CASRPRGIGYTF. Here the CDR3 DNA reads TGTGCCAGCAGACCCAGGGGGATCGGCTACACCTTC.

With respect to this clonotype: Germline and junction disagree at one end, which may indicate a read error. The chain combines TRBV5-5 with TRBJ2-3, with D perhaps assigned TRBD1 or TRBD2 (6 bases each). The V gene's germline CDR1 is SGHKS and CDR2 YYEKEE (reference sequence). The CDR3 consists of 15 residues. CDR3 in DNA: TGTGCCAGCAGCCGAGACGGGGGCGGCACAGATACGCGGTATTTT. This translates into CASSRDGGGTDTRYF.

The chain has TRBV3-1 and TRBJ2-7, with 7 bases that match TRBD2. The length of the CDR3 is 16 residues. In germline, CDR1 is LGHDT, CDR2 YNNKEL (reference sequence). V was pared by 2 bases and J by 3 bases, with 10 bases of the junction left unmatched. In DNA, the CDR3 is TGTGCCAGCAGCCAATCGGTCCTAGCGGAGGACTACGAGCAGTACTTC. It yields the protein CASSQSVLAEDYEQYF.

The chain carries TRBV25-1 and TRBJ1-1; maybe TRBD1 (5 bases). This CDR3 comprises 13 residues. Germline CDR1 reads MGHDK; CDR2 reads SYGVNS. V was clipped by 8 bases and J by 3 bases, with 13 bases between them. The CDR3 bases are TGTGCCAGCCGAGGGGCGTTTCACACTGAAGCTTTCTTT. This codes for CASRGAFHTEAFF.

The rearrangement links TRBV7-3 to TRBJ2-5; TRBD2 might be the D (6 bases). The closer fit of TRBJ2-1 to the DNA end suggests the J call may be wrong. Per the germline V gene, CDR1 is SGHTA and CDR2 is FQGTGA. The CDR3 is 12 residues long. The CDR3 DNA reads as TGTGCCAGCAGGGGACTCAACAATGAGCAGTTCTTC. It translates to CASRGLNNEQFF.

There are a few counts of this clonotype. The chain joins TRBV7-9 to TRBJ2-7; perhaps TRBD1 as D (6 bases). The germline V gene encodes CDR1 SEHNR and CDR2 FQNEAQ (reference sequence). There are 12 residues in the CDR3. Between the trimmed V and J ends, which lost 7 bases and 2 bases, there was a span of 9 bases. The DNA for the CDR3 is TGTGCCAGCAAAGGGGGAGCCTACGAGCAGTACTTC. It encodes CASKGGAYEQYF.

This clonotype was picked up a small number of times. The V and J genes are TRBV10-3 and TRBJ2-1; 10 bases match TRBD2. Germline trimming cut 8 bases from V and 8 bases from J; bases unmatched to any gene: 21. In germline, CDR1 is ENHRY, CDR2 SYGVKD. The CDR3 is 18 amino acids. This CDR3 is CAIAESGGAQSNSDEQFF. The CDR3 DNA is TGTGCCATCGCCGAAAGCGGGGGGGCACAATCTAATAGCGATGAGCAGTTCTTC.

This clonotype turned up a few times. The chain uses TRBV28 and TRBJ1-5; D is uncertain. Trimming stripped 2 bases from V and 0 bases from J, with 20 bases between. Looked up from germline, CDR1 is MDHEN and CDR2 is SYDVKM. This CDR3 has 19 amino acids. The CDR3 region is CASSLTREAISYSNQPQHF. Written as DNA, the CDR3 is TGTGCCAGCAGTTTAACCCGGGAGGCCATATCATATAGCAATCAGCCCCAGCATTTT.

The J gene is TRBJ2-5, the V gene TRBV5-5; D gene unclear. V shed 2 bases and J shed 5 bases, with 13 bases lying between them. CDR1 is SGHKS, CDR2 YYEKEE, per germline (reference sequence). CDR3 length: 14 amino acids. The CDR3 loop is CASSLAQSRETQYF. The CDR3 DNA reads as TGTGCCAGCAGCTTAGCACAGTCTAGGGAGACCCAGTACTTC.

The CDR3 DNA sequence: TGTGCCAGCAGCGGTAGGGCCGGGGGAACCTATGGCTACACCTTC. It yields the protein CASSGRAGGTYGYTF. This chain connects TRBV2 to TRBJ1-2; the D gene is possibly TRBD1 (5 bases). The ends were cut back, 6 bases at V and 4 bases at J, with 18 bases in the middle. From germline, CDR1 is SNHLY and CDR2 FYNNEI. The length of the CDR3 is 15 residues.

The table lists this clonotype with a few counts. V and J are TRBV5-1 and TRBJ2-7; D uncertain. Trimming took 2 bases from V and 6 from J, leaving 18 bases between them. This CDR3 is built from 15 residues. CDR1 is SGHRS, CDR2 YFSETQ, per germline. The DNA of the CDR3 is TGCGCCAGCAGCTTTCTCCTTGAGGCCAGAGGCGAGCAGTACTTC. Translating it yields CASSFLLEARGEQYF.

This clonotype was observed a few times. CDR3 region: CASSKGGAGGRRYGYTF. DNA of the CDR3: TGTGCCAGCAGCAAAGGAGGGGCAGGGGGCCGACGCTATGGCTACACCTTC. The chain employs TRBV21-1 and TRBJ1-2; the table's D call TRBD1 went unverified against the DNA. TRBV21-1 is deemed a pseudogene. CDR3 length: 17 residues.

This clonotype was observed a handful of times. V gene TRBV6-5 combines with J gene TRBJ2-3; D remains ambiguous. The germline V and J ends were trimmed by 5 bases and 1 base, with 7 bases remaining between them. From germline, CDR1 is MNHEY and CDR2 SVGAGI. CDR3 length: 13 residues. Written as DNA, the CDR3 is TGTGCCAGCAGTAGGGATGGCACAGATACGCAGTATTTT. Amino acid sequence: CASSRDGTDTQYF.

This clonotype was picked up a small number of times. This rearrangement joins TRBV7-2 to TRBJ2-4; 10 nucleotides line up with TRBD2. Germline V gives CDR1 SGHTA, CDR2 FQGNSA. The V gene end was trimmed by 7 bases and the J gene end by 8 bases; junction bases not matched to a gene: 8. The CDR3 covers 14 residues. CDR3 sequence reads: CASTHSGRRDIQYF. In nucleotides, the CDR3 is TGTGCCAGCACCCATAGCGGGAGGAGGGACATTCAGTACTTC.

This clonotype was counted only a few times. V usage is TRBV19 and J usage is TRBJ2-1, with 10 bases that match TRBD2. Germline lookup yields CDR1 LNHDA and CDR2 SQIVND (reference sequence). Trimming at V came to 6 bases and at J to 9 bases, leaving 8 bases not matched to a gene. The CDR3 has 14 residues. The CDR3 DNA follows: TGTGCCAGTAGAGGGCTAGCGGGAGTAGGTGAGCAGTTCTTC. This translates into CASRGLAGVGEQFF.

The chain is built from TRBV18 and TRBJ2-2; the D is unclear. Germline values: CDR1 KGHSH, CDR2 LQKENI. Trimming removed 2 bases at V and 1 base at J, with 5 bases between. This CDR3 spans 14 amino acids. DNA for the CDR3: TGTGCCAGCTCACCAGCAGTGAACACCGGGGAGCTGTTTTTT. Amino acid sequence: CASSPAVNTGELFF.

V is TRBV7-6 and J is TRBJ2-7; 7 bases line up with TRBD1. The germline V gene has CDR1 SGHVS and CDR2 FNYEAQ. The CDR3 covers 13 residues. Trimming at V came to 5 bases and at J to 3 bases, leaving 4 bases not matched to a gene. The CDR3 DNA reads TGTGCCAGCAGCCAGGGACAGATCTACGAGCAGTACTTC. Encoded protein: CASSQGQIYEQYF.

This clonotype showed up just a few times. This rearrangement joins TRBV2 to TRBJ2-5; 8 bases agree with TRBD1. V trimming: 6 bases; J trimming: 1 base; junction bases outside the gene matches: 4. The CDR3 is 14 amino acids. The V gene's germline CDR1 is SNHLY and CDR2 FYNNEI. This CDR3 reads CASRYRGIQETQYF. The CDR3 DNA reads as TGTGCCAGCAGATACAGGGGGATCCAAGAGACCCAGTACTTC.

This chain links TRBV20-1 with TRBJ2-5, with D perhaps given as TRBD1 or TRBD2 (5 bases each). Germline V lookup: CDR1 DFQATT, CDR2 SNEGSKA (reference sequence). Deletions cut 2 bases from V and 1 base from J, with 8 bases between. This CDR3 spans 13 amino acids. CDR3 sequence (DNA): TGCAGTGCTAGACGGGACGTCCAAGAGACCCAGTACTTC. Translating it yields CSARRDVQETQYF.

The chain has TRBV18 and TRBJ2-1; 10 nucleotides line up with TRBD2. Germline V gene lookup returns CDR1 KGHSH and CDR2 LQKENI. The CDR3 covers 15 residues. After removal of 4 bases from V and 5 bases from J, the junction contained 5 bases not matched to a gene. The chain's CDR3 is CASSRSSGGDNEQFF. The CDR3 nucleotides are TGTGCCAGCTCACGTTCAAGCGGGGGGGACAATGAGCAGTTCTTC.

CDR3 sequence: CASSPMDEKLFF. The DNA for the CDR3 is TGTGCCAGCAGCCCGATGGATGAAAAACTGTTTTTT. The V call is TRBV5-5, the J call TRBJ1-4; D is unclear. Per germline, CDR1 SGHKS and CDR2 YYEKEE (reference sequence). Trimming pared 4 bases from V and 6 bases from J, leaving 7 bases between. This CDR3 has 12 amino acids.